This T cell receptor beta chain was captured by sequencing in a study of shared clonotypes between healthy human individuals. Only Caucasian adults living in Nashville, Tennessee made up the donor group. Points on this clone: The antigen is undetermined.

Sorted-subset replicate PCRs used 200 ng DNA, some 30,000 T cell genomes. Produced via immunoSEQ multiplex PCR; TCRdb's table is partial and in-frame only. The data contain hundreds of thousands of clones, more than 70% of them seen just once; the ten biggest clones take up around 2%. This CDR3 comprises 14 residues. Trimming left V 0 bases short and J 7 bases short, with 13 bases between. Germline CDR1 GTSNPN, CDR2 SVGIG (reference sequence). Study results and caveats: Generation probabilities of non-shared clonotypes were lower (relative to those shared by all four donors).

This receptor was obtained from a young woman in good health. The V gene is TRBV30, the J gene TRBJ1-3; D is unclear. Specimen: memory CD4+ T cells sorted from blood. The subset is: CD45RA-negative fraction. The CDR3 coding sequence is TGTGCCTGGAGTGTCACTTCGCGGCGGAACACCATATATTTT. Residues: CAWSVTSRRNTIYF.